The rows below give T cell receptor beta chains drawn from one sample of a study of cytomegalovirus exposure and HLA in healthy donors. Some clones are missing from TCRdb's copy, which holds only in-frame ones; the method was immunoSEQ multiplex PCR. The sample has about 93,000 clones; more than 55% are singletons. Sequenced sample: PBMCs. The origin of the receptors is a boy younger than 18 in good health and CMV-seropositive. CDR3s include the opening cysteine and the closing phenylalanine or tryptophan. A D gene is named only where the DNA matches it firmly. Clone size is stated in some rows and not others, as once, few, many or a class when expanded.

clone_size	v_call	d_call	j_call	cdr3_aa	cdr3_nt
NA	TRBV27	NA	TRBJ1-4	CASRAAGLSATNEKLFF	TGTGCCAGCAGAGCTGCGGGGTTGTCGGCAACTAATGAAAAACTGTTTTTT
few	TRBV9	NA	TRBJ2-3	CASSVMAGQPTDTQYF	TGTGCCAGCAGCGTGATGGCGGGACAGCCCACAGATACGCAGTATTTT
NA	TRBV19	TRBD1	TRBJ1-2	CATNRGASNYGYTF	TGTGCCACCAACAGGGGAGCTTCTAACTATGGCTACACCTTC
NA	TRBV6-5	NA	TRBJ1-5	CASSSGLYQPRHF	TGTGCCAGCAGTTCAGGGTTGTATCAGCCCCGGCATTTT
NA	TRBV30	TRBD1	TRBJ1-5	CAWRRDRDQPQHF	TGTGCCTGGAGGAGGGACAGAGACCAGCCCCAGCATTTT
NA	TRBV2	NA	TRBJ2-7	CASSDRVRVYEQYF	TGTGCCAGCAGTGATCGGGTCAGGGTCTACGAGCAGTACTTC
NA	TRBV6-5	NA	TRBJ2-5	CASSIDRRETQYF	TGTGCCAGCAGCATCGACAGGAGGGAGACCCAGTACTTC
NA	TRBV5-1	NA	TRBJ2-3	CASSLNGHTDTQYF	TGCGCCAGCAGCTTAAACGGACACACAGATACGCAGTATTTT
NA	TRBV7-2	TRBD1	TRBJ1-2	CASSLTGGPYYGYTF	TGTGCCAGCAGCCTAACAGGGGGCCCTTATTATGGCTACACCTTC
NA	TRBV5-3	NA	TRBJ2-7	CAIPGQKPTYEQYF	TGTGCCATACCAGGACAGAAACCAACCTACGAGCAGTACTTC
NA	TRBV27	NA	TRBJ2-1	CASSLRGPVYNEQFF	TGTGCCAGCAGTTTGCGGGGGCCCGTCTACAATGAGCAGTTCTTC
NA	TRBV18	NA	TRBJ2-7	CASSPTSYYEQYF	TGTGCCAGCTCACCGACTAGTTACTACGAGCAGTACTTC
NA	TRBV7-9	NA	TRBJ1-1	CASSFSENTEAFF	TGTGCCAGCAGCTTTTCAGAGAACACTGAAGCTTTCTTT
NA	TRBV29-1	NA	TRBJ2-7	CSVVRARGGDEQYF	TGCAGCGTTGTTAGGGCTAGGGGTGGTGACGAGCAGTACTTC
NA	TRBV11-2	NA	TRBJ2-7	CASSPDTGIPYEQYF	TGTGCCAGCAGCCCAGACACAGGGATTCCCTACGAGCAGTACTTC
NA	TRBV6-1	TRBD2	TRBJ2-3	CASSGQRGSTDTQYF	TGTGCCAGCAGTGGCCAGCGGGGGAGCACAGATACGCAGTATTTT
once	TRBV4-1	TRBD2	TRBJ2-7	CASSQALAGPYEQYF	TGCGCCAGCAGCCAAGCCCTAGCGGGGCCCTACGAGCAGTACTTC
few	TRBV19	NA	TRBJ1-5	CASRVQFLSNQPQHF	TGTGCCAGTAGAGTACAGTTCCTTAGCAATCAGCCCCAGCATTTT
NA	TRBV28	NA	TRBJ1-2	CASSLSDYGYTF	TGTGCCAGCAGTTTATCAGACTATGGCTACACCTTC
few	TRBV30	TRBD1	TRBJ1-4	CAWTIGTVKNEKLFF	TGTGCCTGGACTATTGGGACAGTAAAGAATGAAAAACTGTTTTTT
NA	TRBV6-5	TRBD1	TRBJ1-2	CASSPGQGGYGYTF	TGTGCCAGCAGTCCGGGACAGGGGGGGTATGGCTACACCTTC
NA	TRBV6-5	NA	TRBJ2-7	CASSHPVTYEQYF	TGTGCCAGCAGTCATCCGGTTACCTACGAGCAGTACTTC
NA	TRBV7-9	NA	TRBJ1-1	CASSLGQNTEAFF	TGTGCCAGCAGCTTAGGGCAGAACACTGAAGCTTTCTTT
NA	TRBV27	TRBD2	TRBJ2-5	CASSSPIVSGMMETQYF	TGTGCCAGCAGTTCTCCCATAGTAAGCGGGATGATGGAGACCCAGTACTTC
NA	TRBV5-1	NA	TRBJ1-6	CASSWQGRESPLHF	TGCGCCAGCAGCTGGCAGGGTAGGGAATCACCCCTCCACTTT
NA	TRBV6-5	NA	TRBJ1-1	CASSYSGRAAEAFF	TGTGCCAGCAGTTACTCAGGCAGGGCGGCTGAAGCTTTCTTT
once	TRBV6-5	TRBD1	TRBJ1-1	CASSLGQGGGTEAFF	TGTGCCAGCAGCCTAGGACAGGGAGGGGGAACTGAAGCTTTCTTT
NA	TRBV2	NA	TRBJ2-7	CASRVTGDSYEQYF	TGTGCCAGCAGGGTGACTGGAGACTCCTACGAGCAGTACTTC
NA	TRBV2	TRBD1	TRBJ1-1	CASSRDSSNTEAFF	TGTGCCAGCAGTAGGGACAGCTCGAACACTGAAGCTTTCTTT
few	TRBV2	TRBD2	TRBJ2-1	CASSSSGSRYNEQFF	TGTGCCAGCAGCTCTAGCGGGAGCAGATACAATGAGCAGTTCTTC
NA	TRBV15	NA	TRBJ1-5	CATSKLGQNSNQPQNF	TGTGCCACCAGCAAATTGGGACAAAATAGCAATCAGCCCCAGAATTTT
NA	TRBV27	TRBD1	TRBJ1-5	CASSRQGTQPQHF	TGTGCCAGCAGTAGACAGGGCACTCAGCCCCAGCATTTT
NA	TRBV7-6	TRBD1	TRBJ2-7	CASSFSDRTGPSYEQYF	TGTGCCAGCAGCTTCTCGGATAGGACAGGTCCGTCCTACGAGCAGTACTTC
NA	TRBV7-3	TRBD1	TRBJ2-7	CASSPTGGTTYEQYF	TGTGCCAGCAGCCCCACAGGGGGCACAACCTACGAGCAGTACTTC
NA	TRBV6-5	NA	TRBJ1-1	CASSYSHRLNTEAFF	TGTGCCAGCAGTTACTCGCACAGGCTCAACACTGAAGCTTTCTTT
NA	TRBV25-1	NA	TRBJ2-5	CASSPWGPETQYF	TGTGCCAGCAGTCCTTGGGGCCCAGAGACCCAGTACTTC
NA	TRBV5-4	NA	TRBJ2-7	CASRTNPGERYEQYF	TGTGCCAGCAGAACGAATCCAGGGGAAAGATACGAGCAGTACTTC